This T cell receptor beta chain was recorded in a study of vaccination and CD4 T cells after COVID-19. Sequence data for DNA of cultured CD4+ T cells were generated by the Oncomine TCR Beta short-read assay. In this case, cultured CD4+ T cells provided the extracted genomic DNA. TCRdb redid the calling of the PCR reads with MiXCR, one entry per CDR3 protein. The sample yields 13,000 to 15,000 distinct CDR3 sequences, around 45% seen once. V was clipped by 4 bases and J by 3 bases, with 19 bases between them. From germline, CDR1 is SGHNT and CDR2 YENEEA. The CDR3 runs to 17 residues. Remarks on this clonotype: As yet, its antigen is unknown.

The treatment denotes: 10-day PBMC culture with coronavirus spike peptide pools or control peptides (ViraFEST assay). The chain links TRBV11-3 to TRBJ2-1; D tentatively reads TRBD1 or TRBD2 (5 bases each). The specimen sequenced was CD4+ T cells from blood, cultured in vitro. The TCR sequence derives from a human donor who had recovered from COVID-19. The CDR3 protein is CASSSEGLGVSYNEQFF. For the CDR3, the DNA is TGTGCCAGCAGCTCAGAGGGTTTGGGGGTTAGCTACAATGAGCAGTTCTTC.